This record covers a single T cell receptor (beta chain). Its antigen is still unknown. The sample belongs to a study of T cell repertoires in cytomegalovirus infection. About the study: Public TCR beta signatures provided an indication of both CMV infection and a matching HLA type.

One entry per CDR3 protein, called by TCRdb with MiXCR from the reads. The top ten clones hold about an eighth of a sample with some 400,000 distinct CDR3 sequences, roughly a third of them seen once. V lost 6 bases and J lost 1; bases outside the gene matches: 8. Germline CDR1 and CDR2: KGHSH and LQKENI. The CDR3 is 16 amino acids. Broader study findings: The ex vivo response showed dominance by HLA-C-restricted CMV-specific TCR beta clonotypes. Of the TCR beta families, the public ones yielded a cumulative frequency that identified carriers of CMV plus the relevant HLA.

Sequenced sample: PBMCs. This sequence was found in a human donor in good health (CMV status not recorded). Some clones in this sample may be carry-over from other donors' samples. V is TRBV18 and J is TRBJ2-3, with 9 bases lining up with TRBD1. As DNA, the CDR3 is TGTGCCAGCTCCAGGTTCAGGACAGGGGGCACAGATACGCAGTATTTT. Protein: CASSRFRTGGTDTQYF.